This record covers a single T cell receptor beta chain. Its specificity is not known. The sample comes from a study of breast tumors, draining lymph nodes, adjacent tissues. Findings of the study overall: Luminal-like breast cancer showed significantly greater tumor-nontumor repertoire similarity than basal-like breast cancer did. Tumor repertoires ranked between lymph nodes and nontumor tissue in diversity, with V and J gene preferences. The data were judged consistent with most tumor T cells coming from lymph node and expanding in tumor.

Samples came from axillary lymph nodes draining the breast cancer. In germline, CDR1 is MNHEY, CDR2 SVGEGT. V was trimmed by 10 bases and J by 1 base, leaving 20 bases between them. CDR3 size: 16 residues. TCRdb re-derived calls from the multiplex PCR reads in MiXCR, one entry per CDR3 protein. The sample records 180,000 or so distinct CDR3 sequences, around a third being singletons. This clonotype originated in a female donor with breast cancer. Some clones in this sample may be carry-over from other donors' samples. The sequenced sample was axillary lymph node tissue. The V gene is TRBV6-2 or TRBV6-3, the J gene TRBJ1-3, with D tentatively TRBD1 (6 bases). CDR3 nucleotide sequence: TGTGCCAACAGGCCCGCTGAGGGGGGATCTGGAAACACCATATATTTT. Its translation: CANRPAEGGSGNTIYF.